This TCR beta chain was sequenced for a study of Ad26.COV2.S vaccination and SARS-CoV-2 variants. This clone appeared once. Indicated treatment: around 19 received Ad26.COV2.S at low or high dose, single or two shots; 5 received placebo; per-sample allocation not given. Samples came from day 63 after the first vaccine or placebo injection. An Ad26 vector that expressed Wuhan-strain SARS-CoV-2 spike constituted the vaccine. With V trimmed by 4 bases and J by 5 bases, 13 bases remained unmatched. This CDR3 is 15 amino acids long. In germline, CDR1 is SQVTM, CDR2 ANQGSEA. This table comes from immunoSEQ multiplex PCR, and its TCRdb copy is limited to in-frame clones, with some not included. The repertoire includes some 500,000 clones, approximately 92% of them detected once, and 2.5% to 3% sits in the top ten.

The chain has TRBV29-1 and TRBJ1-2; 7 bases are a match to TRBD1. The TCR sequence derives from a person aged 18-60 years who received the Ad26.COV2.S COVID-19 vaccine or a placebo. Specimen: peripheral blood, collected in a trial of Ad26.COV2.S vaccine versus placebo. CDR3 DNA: TGCAGCGTTGGCACCAACAGGGGAACCGCTTATGGCTACACCTTC. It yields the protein CSVGTNRGTAYGYTF. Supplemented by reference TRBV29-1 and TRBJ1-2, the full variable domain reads SAVISQKPSRDICQRGTSLTIQCQVDSQVTMMFWYRQQPGQSLTLIATANQGSEATYESGFVIDKFPISRPNLTFSTLTVSNMSPEDSSIYLCSVGTNRGTAYGYTFGSGTRLTVV.